This entry lists 32 T cell receptor beta chains sequenced from one sample in a study of blood T cell repertoires in COVID-19. Method: immunoSEQ multiplex PCR; TCRdb's copy keeps in-frame clones and lacks some. The profile covers 98,000 or so clones, with 86% appearing a single time and under 15% taken by the ten largest. Input material: peripheral blood. These receptors came from a woman aged 55-69 years in a cohort sampled during active or convalescent COVID-19.

This clone was recorded once. The rearrangement links TRBV19 to TRBJ2-7; 11 bases align to TRBD2. Germline CDR1 reads LNHDA; CDR2 reads SQIVND (reference sequence). V lost 6 bases to trimming and J lost 6 bases; unmatched junction nucleotides: 13. This CDR3 has 16 amino acids. In DNA, the CDR3 is TGTGCCAGTAGCCTAGGGACTAGCGGTGAAATGGGCGAGCAGTACTTC. Translated: CASSLGTSGEMGEQYF.

The rearrangement joins TRBV6-5 to TRBJ2-7; D call uncertain. Germline V gene lookup returns CDR1 MNHEY and CDR2 SVGAGI. The V and J ends lost 7 bases and 6 bases respectively, with 10 bases between them. This CDR3 has 11 amino acids. The DNA for the CDR3 is TGTGCCAGCATAGAGGCTCTCGAGCAGTACTTC. Amino acids: CASIEALEQYF.

J is TRBJ1-2 and V is TRBV28, with D tentatively TRBD1 (6 bases). Germline values: CDR1 MDHEN, CDR2 SYDVKM. The CDR3 has 16 residues. Trimming removed 4 bases at V and 5 bases at J, with 20 bases between. The CDR3 coding sequence is TGTGCCAGCAGTTCGCGGACAGAAATGGACCTTTATGGCTACACCTTC. The encoded protein is CASSSRTEMDLYGYTF.

The rearrangement uses TRBV30 and TRBJ2-7; D not certain. The germline gives CDR1 GTSNPN, CDR2 SVGIG (reference sequence). The CDR3 totals 14 residues. Trimming left V 0 bases short and J 6 bases short, with 15 bases between. CDR3: CAWSVPVPFGEQYF. The CDR3 DNA follows: TGTGCCTGGAGTGTACCCGTGCCATTCGGCGAGCAGTACTTC. The full variable domain, rest sourced from reference TRBV30 and TRBJ2-7, is SQTIHQWPATLVQPVGSPLSLECTVEGTSNPNLYWYRQAAGRGLQLLFYSVGIGQISSEVPQNLSASRPQDRQFILSSKKLLLSDSGFYLCAWSVPVPFGEQYFGPGTRLTVT.

J is TRBJ1-1 and V is TRBV10-3; D may be TRBD1 (6 bases). This CDR3 has 16 residues. Trimming cost V 6 bases and J 4 bases, with 21 bases left between them. Per the germline V gene, CDR1 is ENHRY and CDR2 is SYGVKD. Here the CDR3 DNA reads TGTGCCATCAGCCCTCGGCCGGCAGGGGAGAGCACTGAAGCTTTCTTT. As protein: CAISPRPAGESTEAFF.

The chain carries TRBV2 and TRBJ2-1, with a possible D match to TRBD1 (5 bases). Germline CDR1 reads SNHLY; CDR2 reads FYNNEI. This CDR3 spans 12 amino acids. V gave up 5 bases and J gave up 7 bases, with 9 bases separating them. The CDR3 DNA sequence: TGTGCCAGCAGTCCCACAGGTAATGAGCAGTTCTTC. Its protein product is CASSPTGNEQFF. Based on the CDR3 plus reference TRBV2 and TRBJ2-1, the full variable domain is EPEVTQTPSHQVTQMGQEVILRCVPISNHLYFYWYRQILGQKVEFLVSFYNNEISEKSEIFDDQFSVERPDGSNFTLKIRSTKLEDSAMYFCASSPTGNEQFFGPGTRLTVL.

V usage is TRBV5-1 and J usage is TRBJ2-1, with 8 bases that match TRBD2. This CDR3 has 17 amino acids. V trimming: 3 bases; J trimming: 9 bases; junction bases outside the gene matches: 17. Germline V gives CDR1 SGHRS, CDR2 YFSETQ. This chain's CDR3 is CASSWQSLRTSWSEQFF. CDR3 nucleotides: TGCGCCAGCAGCTGGCAGTCTTTAAGGACTAGCTGGAGTGAGCAGTTCTTC. Together with reference TRBV5-1 and TRBJ2-1, the CDR3 gives the full variable domain: KAGVTQTPRYLIKTRGQQVTLSCSPISGHRSVSWYQQTPGQGLQFLFEYFSETQRNKGNFPGRFSGRQFSNSRSEMNVSTLELGDSALYLCASSWQSLRTSWSEQFFGPGTRLTVL.

This clone was counted between two and nine times. V is TRBV7-9 and J is TRBJ2-5; possible D gene TRBD1, 6 bases. The CDR3 length is 14 residues. Germline CDR1 and CDR2: SEHNR and FQNEAQ (reference sequence). Trimming shortened V by 3 bases and J by 2 bases, and 10 bases separated the two germline ends. The CDR3 bases are TGTGCCAGCAGCTTCGGGACAAAACAAGAGACCCAGTACTTC. This translates into CASSFGTKQETQYF.

The chain carries TRBV19 and TRBJ1-1, with 9 bases matching TRBD1. V lost 5 bases to trimming and J lost 4 bases; unmatched junction nucleotides: 17. The CDR3 contains 18 residues. Germline lookup yields CDR1 LNHDA and CDR2 SQIVND (reference sequence). The CDR3 sequence: CASSSPGTGTLWSTEAFF. CDR3 nucleotides: TGTGCCAGTAGTTCCCCCGGGACAGGGACCTTGTGGAGCACTGAAGCTTTCTTT.

The chain links TRBV15 to TRBJ2-1; 8 bases line up with TRBD2. The germline V gene encodes CDR1 LNHNV and CDR2 YYDKDF (reference sequence). V was pared by 1 base and J by 2 bases, with 7 bases of the junction left unmatched. The CDR3 is 17 residues long. DNA for the CDR3: TGTGCCACCAGCAGAGGGAGCGGGAGAGACGCCTACAATGAGCAGTTCTTC. As protein: CATSRGSGRDAYNEQFF.

Notes on this clone: At one end the junction does not follow the germline gene, possibly because of a read error. This chain connects TRBV19 to TRBJ2-6; TRBD1 matches at 10 bases. The germline CDR1 and CDR2 sequences are LNHDA and SQIVND (reference sequence). CDR3 size: 16 residues. The CDR3 DNA reads as TGTGTCAGTAGTATAGGACAGGGGGTTGGGGCCAACGTCCTGACTTTC. Translating it yields CVSSIGQGVGANVLTF.

The chain uses TRBV18 and TRBJ1-1, with D perhaps TRBD1 (6 bases). The V gene lost 5 bases and the J gene lost 0 bases, with 7 bases spanning the gap. This CDR3 has 13 residues. The germline gives CDR1 KGHSH, CDR2 LQKENI. The CDR3 sequence is CASSSGVNTEAFF. CDR3 bases: TGTGCCAGCTCATCAGGGGTGAACACTGAAGCTTTCTTT. Full variable domain (outside the CDR3, taken from reference TRBV18 and TRBJ1-1): NAGVMQNPRHLVRRRGQEARLRCSPMKGHSHVYWYRQLPEEGLKFMVYLQKENIIDESGMPKERFSAEFPKEGPSILRIQQVVRGDSAAYFCASSSGVNTEAFFGQGTRLTVV.

The CDR3 nucleotides are TGCGCCAGCAGCCAAGAAGGACTAGCGGGAGTTTCCTACGAGCAGTACTTC. This codes for CASSQEGLAGVSYEQYF. This sequence joins TRBV4-1 and TRBJ2-7; TRBD2 matches 13 bases. J was trimmed by 1 base and V by 0 bases; bases with no gene match: 3. Germline V gene lookup returns CDR1 MGHRA and CDR2 YSYEKL. The CDR3 extends over 17 amino acids.

This clone was seen only a few times. In DNA form, the CDR3 reads TGTGCCAGCTCACCAAGACAGGGCGTACCCCTCCACTTT. Its translation is CASSPRQGVPLHF. V gene TRBV18 combines with J gene TRBJ1-6; TRBD1 matches at 7 bases. The CDR3 is 13 residues long. Trimming cost V 2 bases and J 12 bases; bases outside gene matches: 4. Per the germline V gene, CDR1 is KGHSH and CDR2 is LQKENI.

This chain links TRBV4-1 with TRBJ2-7; 7 bases are a match to TRBD1. After removal of 4 bases from V and 2 bases from J, the junction contained 2 bases not matched to a gene. Germline lookup yields CDR1 MGHRA and CDR2 YSYEKL. The CDR3 contains 13 residues. CDR3 DNA sequence: TGCGCCAGCAGCCGGGACAGAACCTACGAGCAGTACTTC. Protein product: CASSRDRTYEQYF.

This chain's CDR3 is CASSLRRAFSYGELFF. In nucleotides, the CDR3 is TGTGCCAGCAGCTTGCGCAGGGCCTTCAGCTACGGGGAGCTGTTTTTT. The chain couples TRBV5-6 to TRBJ2-2; a possible D gene is TRBD1 (5 bases). Germline V gene sequence: CDR1 SGHDT, CDR2 YYEEEE. Trimming removed 1 base at V and 7 bases at J, with 17 bases between. The CDR3 consists of 16 residues.

The J gene is TRBJ1-6, the V gene TRBV3-1 (or the pseudogene TRBV3-2), with TRBD1 as a possible D gene (5 bases). Germline V CDR1 and CDR2: LGHDT, YNNKEL (reference sequence). The CDR3 consists of 16 residues. With 3 bases removed from V and 6 bases from J, the gap between germline ends came to 15 bases. The CDR3 sequence: CASSQIGGGFNSPLHF. CDR3 bases: TGTGCCAGCAGCCAGATCGGTGGGGGGTTTAATTCACCCCTCCACTTT.

The chain recombines TRBV6-1 with TRBJ1-2; no clear D gene. The CDR3 spans 15 residues. V was cut by 2 bases and J by 3 bases, with 13 bases left in between. CDR1 and CDR2 (germline): MNHNS, SASEGT. The CDR3 reads CASSELGYSDYGYTF. Here the CDR3 DNA reads TGTGCCAGCAGTGAACTGGGGTATAGCGACTATGGCTACACCTTC.

The genes are TRBV7-9 and TRBJ2-6; TRBD1 matches at 9 bases. CDR3 length: 16 residues. Unmatched junction bases numbered 6, after V lost 6 bases and J lost 3 bases. Germline V CDR1 and CDR2: SEHNR, FQNEAQ (reference sequence). The CDR3 bases are TGTGCCAGCAGTTCGGGACAGGGAAGTGGGGCCAACGTCCTGACTTTC. Translation gives CASSSGQGSGANVLTF.

The chain carries TRBV4-1 and TRBJ1-2, with no clear D. The length of the CDR3 is 15 residues. CDR1 is MGHRA and CDR2 is YSYEKL in the germline V gene. With 0 bases removed from V and 3 bases from J, the gap between germline ends came to 11 bases. The CDR3 DNA reads TGCGCCAGCAGCCAAGAGTCGTGGGGAGACTATGGCTACACCTTC. This translates into CASSQESWGDYGYTF.

This chain connects TRBV6-5 to TRBJ2-7, with TRBD1 identical over 8 bases. This CDR3 has 14 residues. After removal of 5 bases from V and 4 bases from J, the junction contained 7 bases not matched to a gene. CDR1 is MNHEY and CDR2 is SVGAGI in the germline V gene. This CDR3 reads CASSTTGDGYEQYF. In nucleotides, the CDR3 is TGTGCCAGCAGTACGACAGGGGACGGGTACGAGCAGTACTTC.

The chain couples TRBV10-3 to TRBJ2-5, with 7 bases identical to TRBD2. V was pared by 2 bases and J by 5 bases, with 5 bases of the junction left unmatched. Germline CDR1 reads ENHRY; CDR2 reads SYGVKD. This CDR3 region has 14 residues. The CDR3 loop is CAISEGFGRETQYF. The CDR3, as DNA: TGTGCCATCAGTGAGGGTTTCGGGAGGGAGACCCAGTACTTC.

The chain is built from TRBV3-1 (or the pseudogene TRBV3-2) and TRBJ1-3, with D tentatively TRBD1 (6 bases). V dropped 4 bases and J dropped 0 bases, with 13 bases sitting between them. Per the germline V gene, CDR1 is LGHDT and CDR2 is YNNKEL (reference sequence). The CDR3 contains 16 residues. The CDR3 loop is CASSLRGRRSGNTIYF. The CDR3 DNA reads TGTGCCAGCAGCCTCAGGGGCCGTCGCTCTGGAAACACCATATATTTT.

This rearrangement joins TRBV5-6 to TRBJ1-1; tentatively, D is TRBD1 (5 bases). The CDR3 extends over 16 amino acids. Between the trimmed V and J ends, which lost 0 bases and 1 base, there was a span of 13 bases. The germline V gene encodes CDR1 SGHDT and CDR2 YYEEEE. The CDR3 loop reads CASSLVPGRKNTEAFF. DNA of the CDR3: TGTGCCAGCAGCTTGGTGCCAGGGCGGAAGAACACTGAAGCTTTCTTT. Combining the CDR3 with reference TRBV5-6 and TRBJ1-1 gives the whole variable domain DAGVTQSPTHLIKTRGQQVTLRCSPKSGHDTVSWYQQALGQGPQFIFQYYEEEERQRGNFPDRFSGHQFPNYSSELNVNALLLGDSALYLCASSLVPGRKNTEAFFGQGTRLTVV.

In nucleotides, the CDR3 is TGTGCCAGCAGCTCCCCCCGCCGGGACAGGGTTTATGGCTACACCTTC. Protein: CASSSPRRDRVYGYTF. The chain joins TRBV5-4 to TRBJ1-2; 9 nucleotides align to TRBD1. J was trimmed by 5 bases and V by 3 bases; bases with no gene match: 11. In germline, CDR1 is SGHNT, CDR2 YYREEE (reference sequence). This CDR3 is 16 amino acids long.

V is TRBV18 and J is TRBJ2-7, with 8 bases aligning to TRBD1. The V gene end was trimmed by 3 bases and the J gene end by 6 bases; junction bases not matched to a gene: 4. The CDR3 is 13 residues long. Germline V gene lookup returns CDR1 KGHSH and CDR2 LQKENI. CDR3 sequence reads: CASSPGQVTEQYF. The CDR3 bases are TGTGCCAGCTCACCGGGACAGGTAACCGAGCAGTACTTC.

CDR3 in amino acids: CASSPGDRAGEFF. The CDR3 DNA reads TGTGCCAGCAGTCCCGGAGATAGAGCGGGGGAGTTCTTC. This chain uses TRBV6-5 with TRBJ2-1; 8 positions match TRBD2. CDR1 MNHEY and CDR2 SVGAGI come from the germline V gene. Germline trimming cut 5 bases from V and 14 bases from J; bases unmatched to any gene: 11. The CDR3 extends over 13 amino acids.

The CDR3 loop reads CASSSGQSDEKLFF. DNA of the CDR3: TGTGCCAGCAGTTCGGGACAGTCTGATGAAAAACTGTTTTTT. The chain recombines TRBV5-8 with TRBJ1-4, with 7 bases lining up with TRBD1. Per germline, CDR1 SGHTS and CDR2 YDEGEE. CDR3 length: 14 amino acids. Trimming removed 5 bases from V and 6 bases from J; junction bases left unmatched: 7.

The V and J genes are TRBV15 and TRBJ1-6; D remains ambiguous. The germline CDR1 and CDR2 sequences are LNHNV and YYDKDF (reference sequence). The CDR3 contains 13 residues. The V gene lost 9 bases and the J gene lost 6 bases, with 12 bases spanning the gap. In DNA form, the CDR3 reads TGTGCCACGAGAGGGCGCATTAATTCACCCCTCCACTTT. It encodes CATRGRINSPLHF.

The chain has TRBV14 and TRBJ2-4; possible D gene TRBD2, 5 bases. CDR1 and CDR2 from the germline V gene are SGHDN and FVKESK. The CDR3 is made up of 15 amino acids. V lost 3 bases and J 0 bases, leaving 9 bases between the germline ends. The CDR3 nucleotides are TGTGCCAGCAGCCACGGACTGCTAGCCAAAAACATTCAGTACTTC. This sequence encodes CASSHGLLAKNIQYF.

In its sample, this clone was seen once. The chain is built from TRBV25-1 and TRBJ1-3; D unclear. This CDR3 has 14 amino acids. Germline lookup yields CDR1 MGHDK and CDR2 SYGVNS. The V and J ends lost 3 bases and 6 bases respectively, with 12 bases between them. CDR3 in amino acids: CASSEGRAVNTIYF. The CDR3, as DNA: TGTGCCAGCAGTGAGGGGAGGGCTGTAAACACCATATATTTT.

This rearrangement joins TRBV19 to TRBJ2-1, with D perhaps matching TRBD2 (7 bases). CDR1 and CDR2 (germline): LNHDA, SQIVND (reference sequence). V lost 11 bases and J 2 bases, leaving 16 bases between the germline ends. The CDR3 runs to 14 residues. This CDR3 reads CASRRGGTYNEQFF. CDR3 bases: TGTGCCTCGAGAAGGGGGGGGACCTACAATGAGCAGTTCTTC.